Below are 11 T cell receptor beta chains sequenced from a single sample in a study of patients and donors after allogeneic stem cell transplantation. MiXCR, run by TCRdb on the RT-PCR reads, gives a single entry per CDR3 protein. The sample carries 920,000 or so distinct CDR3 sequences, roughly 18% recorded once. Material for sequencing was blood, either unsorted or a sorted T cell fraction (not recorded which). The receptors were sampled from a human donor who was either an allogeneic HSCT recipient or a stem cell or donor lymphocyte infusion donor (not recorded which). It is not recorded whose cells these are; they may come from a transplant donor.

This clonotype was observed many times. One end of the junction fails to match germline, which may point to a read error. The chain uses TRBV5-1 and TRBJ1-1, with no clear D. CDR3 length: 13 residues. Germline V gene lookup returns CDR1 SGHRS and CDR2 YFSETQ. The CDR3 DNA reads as TGTGCCAGCAGCTTAGAGATGAACACTGAAGCTTTCTTT. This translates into CASSLEMNTEAFF. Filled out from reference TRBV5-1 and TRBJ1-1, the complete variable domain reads KAGVTQTPRYLIKTRGQQVTLSCSPISGHRSVSWYQQTPGQGLQFLFEYFSETQRNKGNFPGRFSGRQFSNSRSEMNVSTLELGDSALYLCASSLEMNTEAFFGQGTRLTVV.

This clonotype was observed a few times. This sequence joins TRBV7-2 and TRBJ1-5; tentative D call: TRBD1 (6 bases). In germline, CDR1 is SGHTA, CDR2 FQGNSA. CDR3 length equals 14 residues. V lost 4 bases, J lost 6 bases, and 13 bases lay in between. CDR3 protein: CASSYRVVAQPQHF. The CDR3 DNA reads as TGTGCCAGCAGCTACAGGGTGGTCGCTCAGCCCCAGCATTTT.

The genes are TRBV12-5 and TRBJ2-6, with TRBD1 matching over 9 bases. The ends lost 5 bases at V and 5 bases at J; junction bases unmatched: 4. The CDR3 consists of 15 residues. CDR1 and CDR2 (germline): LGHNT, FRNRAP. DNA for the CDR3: TGTGCTAGTGGTGCGGACAGGGGCTGGGCCAACGTCCTGACTTTC. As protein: CASGADRGWANVLTF. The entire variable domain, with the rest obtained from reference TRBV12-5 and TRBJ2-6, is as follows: DARVTQTPRHKVTEMGQEVTMRCQPILGHNTVFWYRQTMMQGLELLAYFRNRAPLDDSGMPKDRFSAEMPDATLATLKIQPSEPRDSAVYFCASGADRGWANVLTFGAGSRLTVL.

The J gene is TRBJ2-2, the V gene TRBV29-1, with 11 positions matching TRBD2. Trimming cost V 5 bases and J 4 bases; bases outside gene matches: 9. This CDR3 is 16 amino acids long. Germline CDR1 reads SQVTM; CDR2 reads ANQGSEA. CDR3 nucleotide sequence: TGCAGCGTTCAGCTTAGCGGGGGGGTTCTCACCGGGGAGCTGTTTTTT. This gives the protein CSVQLSGGVLTGELFF.

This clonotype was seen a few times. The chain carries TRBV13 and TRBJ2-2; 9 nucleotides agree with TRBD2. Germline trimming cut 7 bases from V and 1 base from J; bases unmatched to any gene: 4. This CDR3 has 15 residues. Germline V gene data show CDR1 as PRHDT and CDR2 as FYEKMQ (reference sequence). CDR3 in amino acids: CASIRLAENTGELFF. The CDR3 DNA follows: TGTGCCAGCATCAGACTAGCGGAGAACACCGGGGAGCTGTTTTTT.

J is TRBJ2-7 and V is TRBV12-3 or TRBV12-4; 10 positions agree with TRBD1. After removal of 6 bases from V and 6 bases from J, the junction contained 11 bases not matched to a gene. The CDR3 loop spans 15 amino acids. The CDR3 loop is CASRTDRGLGSEQYF. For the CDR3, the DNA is TGTGCCAGCAGAACCGACAGGGGGCTGGGCTCCGAGCAGTACTTC.

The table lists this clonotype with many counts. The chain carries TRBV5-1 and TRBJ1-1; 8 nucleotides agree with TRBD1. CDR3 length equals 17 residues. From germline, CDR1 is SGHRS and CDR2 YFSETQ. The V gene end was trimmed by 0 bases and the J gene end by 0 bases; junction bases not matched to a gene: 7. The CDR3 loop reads CASSLVTGADLNTEAFF. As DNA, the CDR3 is TGCGCCAGCAGCTTGGTGACAGGGGCAGACCTGAACACTGAAGCTTTCTTT.

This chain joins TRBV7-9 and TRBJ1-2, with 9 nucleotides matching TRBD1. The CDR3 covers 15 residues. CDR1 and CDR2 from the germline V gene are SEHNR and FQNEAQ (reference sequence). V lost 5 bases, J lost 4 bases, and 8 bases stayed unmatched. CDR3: CASSPRDRAIYGYTF. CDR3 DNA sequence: TGTGCCAGCAGCCCCCGGGACAGGGCGATCTATGGCTACACCTTC.

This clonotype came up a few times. CDR3 nucleotides: TGTGCCAGCAGTTTAGCGGTCCCCTCTGGGGCCAACGTCCTGACTTTC. Amino acid sequence: CASSLAVPSGANVLTF. The V and J genes are TRBV12-3 or TRBV12-4 and TRBJ2-6; D is undetermined. This CDR3 spans 16 amino acids. The V end was cut by 0 bases, the J end by 0 bases, with 6 bases between.

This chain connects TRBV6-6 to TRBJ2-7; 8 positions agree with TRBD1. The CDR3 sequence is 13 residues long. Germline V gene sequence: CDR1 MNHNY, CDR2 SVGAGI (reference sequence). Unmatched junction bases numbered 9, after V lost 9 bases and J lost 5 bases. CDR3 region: CARWGRGRNEQYF. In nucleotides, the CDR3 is TGTGCCAGATGGGGCAGGGGGCGAAACGAGCAGTACTTC.

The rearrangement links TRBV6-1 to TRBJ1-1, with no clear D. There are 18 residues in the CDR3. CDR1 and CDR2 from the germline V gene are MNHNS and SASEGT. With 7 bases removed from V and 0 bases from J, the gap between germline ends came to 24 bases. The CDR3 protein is CASTPPRATELVNTEAFF. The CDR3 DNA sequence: TGTGCCAGCACTCCTCCACGGGCAACGGAGTTGGTGAACACTGAAGCTTTCTTT.